This TCR beta chain was sequenced for a study of metastatic and nonmetastatic thyroid tumors. Background on the study: Blood and tumor or nodule tissue repertoires from malignant and benign thyroid patients were compared. General study findings and limits: The reported finding was significantly higher TCR beta diversity in malignant thyroid tumors relative to benign nodules, in blood and tumor.

Each patient went into thyroid surgery without having received any treatment. The CDR3 loop spans 14 amino acids. The germline V and J ends were trimmed by 5 bases and 2 bases, with 10 bases remaining between them. Germline lookup yields CDR1 SGHAT and CDR2 FQDESV (reference sequence). Authors' analysis steps: CDR3 differences across clinicopathological groups were used to build a distant-metastasis classifier for papillary thyroid cancer. With MiXCR, TCRdb called clones anew from the PCR reads. Here the V and J calls rest on TCRdb's processing, not on the authors' analysis. The repertoire has 31,000 or so clones, under 30% of them found once; the top ten carry about 29%. Concerning this clone itself: Antigen: not known.

The chain is built from TRBV11-1 and TRBJ2-1; a possible D gene is TRBD2 (5 bases). This clonotype originated in a female donor with papillary thyroid cancer or a benign thyroid nodule (not recorded which). Some clones in this sample may be carry-over from other donors' samples. The sample taken for sequencing was blood. CDR3 sequence: CASSPTGAYNEQFF. In nucleotides, the CDR3 is TGTGCCAGCAGCCCTACCGGGGCCTACAATGAGCAGTTCTTC.